This TCR beta chain was identified during a study of Ad26.COV2.S vaccination and SARS-CoV-2 variants. Across the whole study: The COV1001 Ad26.COV2.S trial arm included the donor.

Germline CDR1 SQVTM, CDR2 ANQGSEA. The CDR3 runs 13 residues. The V gene lost 7 bases and the J gene lost 0 bases, with 7 bases spanning the gap. Profiled with immunoSEQ multiplex PCR; TCRdb holds only in-frame clones, not every one. Of more than 300,000 clones in the sample, approximately 90% were seen once. Stated treatment: around 19 received Ad26.COV2.S at low or high dose, single or two shots; about 5 received placebo; per-sample allocation not given. Sampling took place 63 days after the first vaccine or placebo injection. Study-wide results and caveats: Vaccinees displayed broader spike-specific TCR repertoires than placebo recipients. Substantial breadth in spike-specific CD8+ and CD4+ T cell responses was reportedly seen after vaccination.

Points on this clone: What it binds is unknown.

This TCR came from a person between 18 and 59 years old who received the Ad26.COV2.S COVID-19 vaccine or a placebo. The chain recombines TRBV29-1 with TRBJ2-6; D is ambiguous. The input for sequencing was peripheral blood, taken in a trial of Ad26.COV2.S vaccine versus placebo. CDR3 residues: CSAVSSGANVLTF. The CDR3 DNA is TGCAGCGCCGTGAGCTCTGGGGCCAACGTCCTGACTTTC.